The source of this TCR beta chain is a study of circulating and synovial CD4+ cells in juvenile arthritis. Trimming shortened V by 3 bases and J by 1 base, and 9 bases separated the two germline ends. Germline CDR1 and CDR2: MNHEY and SVGAGI. This CDR3 region has 14 residues. Study-wide results and caveats: T cell genome counts differed by at least an order of magnitude between CPL and CD4 samples. These blood cells shared more CDR3 sequences with synovium than bulk blood. Bulk blood CD4 repertoires were more diverse than these.

Measured with immunoSEQ multiplex PCR; TCRdb has only the in-frame clones, and not every one. The table records 11,000 to 15,000 clones, over 70% of them present only once. With respect to this clone: Antigen unknown.

The V gene is TRBV6-5, the J gene TRBJ2-5, with D tentatively TRBD1 (5 bases). The sequenced material came from CD4+ T cells from synovial fluid. The receptor comes from a human patient with juvenile idiopathic arthritis. Some clones in this sample may be carry-over from other donors' samples. CDR3 region: CASSYRQGQETQYF. DNA of the CDR3: TGTGCCAGCAGTTATAGGCAGGGCCAAGAGACCCAGTACTTC.